This T cell receptor (beta chain) was sequenced for a study of cytomegalovirus exposure and HLA in healthy donors. Whole-study results and caveats: In a later analysis, several top co-occurrence clusters appeared linked to parvovirus B19, influenza, CMV and Epstein-Barr virus.

With regard to this clone: Its target is unknown.

Vbeta (60) and Jbeta (13) primers were used in the PCR. Assay used: immunoSEQ multiplex PCR; TCRdb lists only in-frame clones, some missing. The table has roughly 170,000 clones, approximately 77% seen once. CDR1 and CDR2 from the germline V gene are SGHTA and FQGNSA. V gave up 0 bases and J gave up 8 bases; unmatched junction bases: 4. This CDR3 has 16 amino acids. The specimen sequenced was PBMCs. J is TRBJ1-6 and V is TRBV7-2, with 10 bases that match TRBD1. The receptor was derived from a male donor in good health and CMV-seronegative. In nucleotides, the CDR3 is TGTGCCAGCAGCTTAGCTGGACAGGGGGTGGATTCACCCCTCCACTTT. This sequence encodes CASSLAGQGVDSPLHF.